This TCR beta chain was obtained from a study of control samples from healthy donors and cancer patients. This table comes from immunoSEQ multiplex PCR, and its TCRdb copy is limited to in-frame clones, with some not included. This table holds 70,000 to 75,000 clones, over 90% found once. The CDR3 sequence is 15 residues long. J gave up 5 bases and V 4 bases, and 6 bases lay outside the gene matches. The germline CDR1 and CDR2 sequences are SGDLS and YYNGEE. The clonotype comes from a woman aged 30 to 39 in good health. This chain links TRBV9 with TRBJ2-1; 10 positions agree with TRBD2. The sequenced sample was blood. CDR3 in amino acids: CASSLYSGGNNEQFF. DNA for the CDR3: TGTGCCAGCAGCCTTTATAGCGGGGGGAACAATGAGCAGTTCTTC.